The 20 T cell receptor beta chains below come from one sample, sequenced in a study of control samples from healthy donors and cancer patients. Measured with immunoSEQ multiplex PCR; TCRdb has only the in-frame clones, and not every one. The sample lists 170,000 or so clones; around 92% were seen once. Specimen: blood. The receptors were sampled from a woman between 40 and 55 years old in good health.

Concerning this clone itself: The junction does not match germline at one end; this may be a read error. The genes are TRBV6-5 and TRBJ2-7; D uncertain. The germline CDR1 and CDR2 sequences are MNHEY and SVGAGI. The CDR3 totals 11 residues. The CDR3 here is CVSSSPYEQYF. In DNA form, the CDR3 reads TGTGTCAGCAGTTCTCCTTACGAGCAGTACTTC.

The V and J genes are TRBV6-5 and TRBJ2-7; the D gene is possibly TRBD1 (7 bases). CDR1 MNHEY and CDR2 SVGAGI come from the germline V gene. The ends were cut back, 6 bases at V and 1 base at J, with 13 bases in the middle. This CDR3 is built from 14 residues. Here the CDR3 DNA reads TGTGCCAGCAGGCCGGGGGACAGTTCCTACGAGCAGTACTTC. Protein product: CASRPGDSSYEQYF.

This rearrangement joins TRBV19 to TRBJ2-2; tentatively, D is TRBD1 (5 bases). The CDR3 spans 15 residues. Per the germline V gene, CDR1 is LNHDA and CDR2 is SQIVND (reference sequence). V was shortened by 4 bases and J by 0 bases, with 9 bases between the two germline ends. The DNA of the CDR3 is TGTGCCAGTAGTACCGGACAAACGAACACCGGGGAGCTGTTTTTT. Amino acids: CASSTGQTNTGELFF.

The chain has TRBV19 and TRBJ1-3; maybe TRBD1 (6 bases). This CDR3 comprises 15 residues. V shed 3 bases and J shed 6 bases, with 15 bases lying between them. The germline V gene has CDR1 LNHDA and CDR2 SQIVND (reference sequence). The CDR3 here is CASSIIGRGENTIYF. The CDR3 nucleotides read TGTGCCAGTAGTATTATCGGCAGGGGCGAAAACACCATATATTTT. Supplemented by reference TRBV19 and TRBJ1-3, the full variable domain reads DGGITQSPKYLFRKEGQNVTLSCEQNLNHDAMYWYRQDPGQGLRLIYYSQIVNDFQKGDIAEGYSVSREKKESFPLTVTSAQKNPTAFYLCASSIIGRGENTIYFGEGSWLTVV.

The genes are TRBV6-5 and TRBJ2-7, with TRBD2 as a possible D gene (6 bases). Looked up from germline, CDR1 is MNHEY and CDR2 is SVGAGI. V shed 0 bases and J shed 4 bases, with 7 bases lying between them. The CDR3 is 13 residues long. CDR3 in DNA: TGTGCCAGCAGTTACTCGCGGGGTTACGAGCAGTACTTC. This gives the protein CASSYSRGYEQYF.

V and J are TRBV6-5 and TRBJ1-4, with 11 bases fitting TRBD1. Germline-derived CDR1 and CDR2 are MNHEY and SVGAGI. The CDR3 contains 15 residues. V gave up 2 bases and J gave up 7 bases; unmatched junction bases: 3. The CDR3 DNA reads TGTGCCAGCAGTTACGGGACAGGGGGGAGTGAAAAACTGTTTTTT. Protein sequence: CASSYGTGGSEKLFF.

The rearrangement joins TRBV19 to TRBJ1-2; D gene unclear. Trimming removed 11 bases at V and 4 bases at J, with 17 bases between. The V gene's germline CDR1 is LNHDA and CDR2 SQIVND (reference sequence). CDR3 length equals 13 residues. CDR3 sequence: CAGSEGSFYGYTF. The CDR3 DNA is TGTGCCGGATCCGAGGGAAGTTTCTATGGCTACACCTTC.

The chain joins TRBV29-1 to TRBJ1-1; the D is unclear. Per germline, CDR1 SQVTM and CDR2 ANQGSEA. This CDR3 is 15 amino acids long. V was pared by 4 bases and J by 1 base, with 16 bases between. The CDR3 region has the DNA TGCAGCGTTGGGAGTCCCTACAGTAGGAACACTGAAGCTTTCTTT. This sequence encodes CSVGSPYSRNTEAFF.

The chain links TRBV5-1 to TRBJ1-2, with 8 bases fitting TRBD1. The germline CDR1 and CDR2 sequences are SGHRS and YFSETQ. The CDR3 is made up of 13 amino acids. The ends lost 2 bases at V and 5 bases at J; junction bases unmatched: 2. The CDR3 DNA follows: TGCGCCAGCAGCTTCACAGGGGGATATGGCTACACCTTC. Residues: CASSFTGGYGYTF.

The rearrangement joins TRBV5-4 to TRBJ2-5, with TRBD1 matching over 9 bases. V trimming: 4 bases; J trimming: 1 base; junction bases outside the gene matches: 5. Germline-derived CDR1 and CDR2 are SGHNT and YYREEE (reference sequence). CDR3 length: 15 amino acids. Written as DNA, the CDR3 is TGTGCCAGCAGCCGGGGACAGGGAGTCCAAGAGACCCAGTACTTC. Protein product: CASSRGQGVQETQYF.

The chain carries TRBV9 and TRBJ1-4, with D perhaps matching TRBD1 (6 bases). In germline, CDR1 is SGDLS, CDR2 YYNGEE. The CDR3 consists of 15 residues. The ends were cut back, 3 bases at V and 3 bases at J, with 12 bases in the middle. CDR3 protein: CASSGGAGPNEKLFF. The CDR3 DNA sequence: TGTGCCAGCAGCGGGGGGGCAGGTCCTAATGAAAAACTGTTTTTT.

The V gene is TRBV5-1, the J gene TRBJ1-1; D call uncertain. This CDR3 has 14 amino acids. Germline CDR1 is SGHRS and CDR2 is YFSETQ. V lost 0 bases, J lost 1 base, and 7 bases lay in between. The CDR3 reads CASSLDYPNTEAFF. The CDR3, as DNA: TGCGCCAGCAGCTTGGACTACCCGAACACTGAAGCTTTCTTT.

The CDR3 here is CASSPPNRYAEAFF. The CDR3 coding sequence is TGTGCCAGCAGCCCCCCTAACCGATATGCCGAAGCTTTCTTT. V usage is TRBV3-1 (or the pseudogene TRBV3-2) and J usage is TRBJ1-1; D is uncertain. CDR1 is LGHDT and CDR2 is YNNKEL in the germline V gene (reference sequence). The CDR3 is 14 amino acids. Trimming left V 4 bases short and J 8 bases short, with 17 bases between.

The gene calls are TRBV11-3 and TRBJ1-3; D is possibly TRBD1 (5 bases). CDR1 and CDR2 (germline): SGHNT, YENEEA. Trimming took 5 bases from V and 4 from J, leaving 9 bases between them. This CDR3 spans 13 amino acids. The CDR3 reads CASSPGTGNTIYF. CDR3 coding DNA: TGTGCCAGCAGCCCCGGGACCGGAAACACCATATATTTT.

V gene TRBV3-1 (or the pseudogene TRBV3-2) combines with J gene TRBJ2-1; D possibly matches TRBD1 or TRBD2 (5 bases each). The V gene lost 0 bases and the J gene lost 9 bases, with 18 bases spanning the gap. CDR1 is LGHDT, CDR2 YNNKEL, per germline (reference sequence). The CDR3 runs 16 residues. The CDR3 DNA is TGTGCCAGCAGCCAAGAGCGAAGGGACGAGAAGCCTGAGCAGTTCTTC. Encoded protein: CASSQERRDEKPEQFF.

The chain employs TRBV11-2 and TRBJ2-4; a possible D gene is TRBD2 (5 bases). The CDR3 loop spans 12 amino acids. The V end was cut by 7 bases, the J end by 4 bases, with 8 bases between. The germline CDR1 and CDR2 sequences are SGHAT and FQNNGV. CDR3 amino acids: CASTRTKNIQYF. CDR3 nucleotide sequence: TGTGCCAGCACCCGGACTAAAAACATTCAGTACTTC.

This clone was seen just once. The chain has TRBV2 and TRBJ2-1; 12 positions agree with TRBD1. V was clipped by 3 bases and J by 4 bases; unmatched bases: 7. Germline lookup yields CDR1 SNHLY and CDR2 FYNNEI. The CDR3 sequence is 17 residues long. The CDR3 nucleotides read TGTGCCAGCAGTGAGGGACAGGGGGCCTCCCCTTACAATGAGCAGTTCTTC. Its protein product is CASSEGQGASPYNEQFF.

V is TRBV2 and J is TRBJ1-6; possibly TRBD1 for D (5 bases). The V gene's germline CDR1 is SNHLY and CDR2 FYNNEI. This CDR3 comprises 13 residues. Between the trimmed V and J ends, which lost 6 bases and 8 bases, there was a span of 11 bases. CDR3 sequence reads: CASSDDRDSPLHF. The CDR3 nucleotides are TGTGCCAGCAGCGACGACAGAGATTCACCCCTCCACTTT.

The genes are TRBV23-1 and TRBJ2-7; 7 bases are a match to TRBD1. TRBV23-1 is marked as an open reading frame, function uncertain. The ends lost 3 bases at V and 1 base at J; junction bases unmatched: 9. The CDR3 has 16 residues. In DNA form, the CDR3 reads TGCGCCAGCAGTCAGCTAAACAGGGGCCCATCCTACGAGCAGTACTTC. Protein sequence: CASSQLNRGPSYEQYF.

The CDR3: CASSPAGSGGYTF. CDR3 DNA sequence: TGTGCCAGCAGTCCCGCCGGGAGTGGCGGCTACACCTTC. The chain links TRBV27 to TRBJ1-2; D not resolved. The CDR3 is 13 amino acids. CDR1 is MNHEY, CDR2 SMNVEV, per germline (reference sequence). V was trimmed by 5 bases and J by 8 bases, leaving 15 bases between them.